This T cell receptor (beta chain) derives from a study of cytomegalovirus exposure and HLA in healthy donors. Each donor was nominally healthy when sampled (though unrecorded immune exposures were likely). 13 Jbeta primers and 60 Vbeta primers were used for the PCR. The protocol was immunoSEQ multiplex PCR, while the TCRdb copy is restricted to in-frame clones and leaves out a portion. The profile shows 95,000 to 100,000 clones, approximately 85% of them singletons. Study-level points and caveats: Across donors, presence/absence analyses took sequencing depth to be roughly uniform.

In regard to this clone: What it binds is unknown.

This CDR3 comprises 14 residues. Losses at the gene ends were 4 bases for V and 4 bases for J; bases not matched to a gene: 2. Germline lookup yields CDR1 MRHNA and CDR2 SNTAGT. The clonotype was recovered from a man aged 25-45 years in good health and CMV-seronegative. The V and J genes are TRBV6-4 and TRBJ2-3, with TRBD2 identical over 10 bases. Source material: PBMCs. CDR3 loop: CASSVGTSADTQYF. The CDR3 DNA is TGTGCCAGCAGTGTCGGGACTAGCGCAGATACGCAGTATTTT.